Here is one T cell receptor (beta chain) with its context. CDR3 length: 16 residues. The V and J ends lost 3 bases and 2 bases, in that order; junction bases with no gene match: 8. The V gene's germline CDR1 is SEHNR and CDR2 FQNEAQ (reference sequence). Generated by immunoSEQ multiplex PCR, the TCRdb table keeps only in-frame clones and is missing some. The sample lists over 40,000 clones; approximately 83% were seen once. Enrollment shut out patients with autoimmune disease history or systemic immunosuppression. This specimen belongs to a study of OX40 agonist ivuxolimab in advanced cancers. Study-level information: People in dose escalation had one of these cancers: hepatocellular carcinoma, melanoma, renal cell or head and neck cancer.

The specimen comprised CD4+ or CD8+ T cells sorted from blood, sampled in a trial of the OX40 agonist ivuxolimab. The gene calls are TRBV7-9 and TRBJ2-7, with 9 bases matching TRBD1. The sequence was collected from an adult with an advanced solid tumor such as melanoma, head and neck, liver or kidney cancer. For the CDR3, the DNA is TGTGCCAGCAGCTTGGGCCTCACAGGGGGCACCTACGAGCAGTACTTC. Its protein product is CASSLGLTGGTYEQYF.